This T cell receptor beta chain stems from a study of blood T cell repertoires in COVID-19. The overall study: PBMCs, B-cell-depleted T cells, or T cells were the source of the cDNA or gDNA that made up the material.

In the source study's methods: Scientists estimated how many nucleated cells there were by amplifying reference gene primers. Repertoires were generated with immunoSEQ multiplex PCR, while TCRdb's copy carries only in-frame clones and drops some. V, J and clone size were drawn from that table, and D and trimming were deduced from the DNA. The profile shows roughly 100,000 clones, less than 90% of them singletons. V was trimmed by 0 bases and J by 5 bases, leaving 12 bases between them. The CDR3 spans 15 residues. Germline CDR1 and CDR2: SGHVS and FQNEAQ. V usage is TRBV7-8 and J usage is TRBJ2-3; D is possibly TRBD2 (6 bases). The source material was peripheral blood. This clonotype originated in a human donor in a cohort sampled during active COVID-19. CDR3 in amino acids: CASSLAPVSGDTQYF. The CDR3 region has the DNA TGTGCCAGCAGCTTAGCCCCAGTTAGCGGAGATACGCAGTATTTT.